A selection of T cell receptor beta chains follows, all from one sample in a study of identifying expanded T cells in peripheral blood. The repertoire was sequenced with immunoSEQ multiplex PCR; TCRdb's copy has only in-frame clones and lacks some. The table lists fewer than 80,000 clones, around 86% of them singletons. What was sequenced was blood. The receptors originated from a person aged 18 to 75 in good health. The CDR3 runs from the conserved cysteine through the conserved F or W. D genes are given only for firm matches. For some rows the clone size is stated as once, few or many, or as a class when expanded; others skip it.

d_gene	v_gene	j_gene	abundance	CDR3aa	CDR3nt
-	TRBV4-3	TRBJ2-1	-	CASSQVRGSHNEQFF	TGCGCCAGCAGCCAGGTTAGGGGGAGCCACAATGAGCAGTTCTTC
-	TRBV12-2	TRBJ2-5	-	CASRPLQETQYF	TGTGCAAGTCGCCCCCTCCAAGAGACCCAGTACTTC
-	TRBV28	TRBJ2-5	-	CASTEGRGPLPIETQYF	TGTGCCAGCACCGAGGGCAGGGGACCATTACCGATCGAGACCCAGTACTTC
TRBD2	TRBV7-6	TRBJ2-1	-	CASSGSAGGLQEQFF	TGTGCCAGCAGCGGGTCAGCGGGAGGGCTCCAGGAGCAGTTCTTC
-	TRBV7-2	TRBJ2-5	-	CASSPQGTSQETQYF	TGTGCCAGCAGCCCGCAGGGAACGTCCCAAGAGACCCAGTACTTC
-	TRBV7-9	TRBJ1-1	once	CASSNTPELKLPEAFF	TGTGCCAGCAGCAATACACCTGAGCTTAAGTTGCCTGAAGCTTTCTTT
-	TRBV18	TRBJ2-7	once	CASSPGSGTQAEQYF	TGTGCCAGCTCACCCGGGTCCGGGACTCAGGCCGAGCAGTACTTC
-	TRBV27	TRBJ1-4	-	CAISGTNEKLFF	TGTGCCATCTCCGGGACCAATGAAAAACTGTTTTTT
-	TRBV5-1	TRBJ1-3	-	CASSRTGGTQNTIYF	TGCGCCAGCAGCCGTACCGGGGGAACTCAAAACACCATATATTTT
TRBD2	TRBV2	TRBJ2-2	-	CASTRLAVLGTGELFF	TGTGCCAGCACCCGACTAGCGGTCCTTGGGACCGGGGAGCTGTTTTTT
TRBD1	TRBV10-3	TRBJ2-3	-	CATKQGSNTDTQYF	TGTGCCACGAAACAGGGGTCCAACACAGATACGCAGTATTTT
TRBD2	TRBV30	TRBJ2-3	few	CACRTSGGTDTQYF	TGTGCCTGTCGGACTAGCGGGGGGACGGATACGCAGTATTTT
TRBD2	TRBV10-3	TRBJ2-3	-	CAIGKSGGHTDTQYF	TGTGCCATCGGGAAGAGCGGGGGGCACACAGATACGCAGTATTTT
-	TRBV6-7	TRBJ2-5	-	CASRDRCQETQYF	TGTGCCAGCAGGGACCGTTGCCAAGAGACCCAGTACTTC
-	TRBV7-8	TRBJ2-5	-	CASSFDRETQYF	TGTGCCAGCAGCTTCGACAGGGAGACCCAGTACTTC
-	TRBV11-2	TRBJ2-1	-	CASSLDGSFLRDNEQFF	TGTGCCAGCAGCTTAGACGGCTCCTTCTTGAGGGACAATGAGCAGTTCTTC
-	TRBV5-4	TRBJ1-2	-	CASSLTGRDGYTF	TGTGCCAGCAGCTTGACAGGGAGAGATGGCTACACCTTC
-	TRBV6-1	TRBJ2-5	-	CASSEYDETQYF	TGTGCCAGCAGTGAATATGACGAGACCCAGTACTTC
TRBD1	TRBV10-3	TRBJ2-6	-	CAIYAGGSGANVLTF	TGTGCCATCTACGCAGGGGGCAGTGGGGCCAACGTCCTGACTTTC
-	TRBV6-4	TRBJ2-5	-	CASSVYRAQETQYF	TGTGCCAGCAGTGTGTATAGAGCGCAAGAGACCCAGTACTTC
-	TRBV6-1	TRBJ1-2	-	CASSEGVLGQGSANYGYTF	TGTGCCAGCAGTGAAGGGGTCCTGGGGCAGGGGAGCGCTAACTATGGCTACACCTTC
-	TRBV6-6	TRBJ1-5	-	CASKSREKGPNQPQHF	TGTGCCAGCAAATCCCGGGAAAAAGGTCCTAATCAGCCCCAGCATTTT
-	TRBV19	TRBJ1-2	once	CASVDMGLKHGYTF	TGTGCCAGTGTTGATATGGGCCTCAAGCATGGCTACACCTTC
-	TRBV7-8	TRBJ2-5	few	CASSPKAVLRETQYF	TGTGCCAGCAGCCCTAAGGCAGTACTAAGGGAGACCCAGTACTTC
-	TRBV2	TRBJ1-2	-	CASRGGNYGYTF	TGTGCCAGCAGGGGGGGGAACTATGGCTACACCTTC
TRBD2	TRBV4-1	TRBJ2-6	-	CASSQGIAGMSGANVLTF	TGCGCCAGCAGCCAAGGGATAGCGGGAATGTCTGGGGCCAACGTCCTGACTTTC
-	TRBV21-1	TRBJ2-1	-	CATLRDEQFF	TGTGCCACCCTGAGGGATGAGCAGTTCTTC
TRBD1	TRBV5-1	TRBJ2-1	-	CASSPPGQNGNEQFF	TGCGCCAGCAGCCCCCCGGGACAGAATGGTAATGAGCAGTTCTTC
-	TRBV5-6	TRBJ2-7	-	CASSLGTDEQYF	TGTGCCAGCAGCTTGGGGACGGACGAGCAGTACTTC
-	TRBV7-9	TRBJ1-1	-	CASSLRDGDTEAFF	TGTGCCAGCAGCCTCCGGGACGGGGACACTGAAGCTTTCTTT
-	TRBV18	TRBJ2-5	-	CASSPDGPEETQYF	TGTGCCAGCTCACCGGACGGGCCCGAAGAGACCCAGTACTTC
-	TRBV6-4	TRBJ2-3	few	CASSEDSFSTDTQYF	TGTGCCAGCAGTGAGGACTCCTTTAGCACAGATACGCAGTATTTT
-	TRBV19	TRBJ1-2	-	CASSIGPKNYGYTF	TGTGCCAGTAGTATAGGACCGAAAAACTATGGCTACACCTTC
-	TRBV19	TRBJ2-5	-	CASGTLTGSGETQYF	TGTGCCAGTGGGACGTTAACAGGGTCTGGAGAGACCCAGTACTTC
TRBD1	TRBV19	TRBJ2-3	-	CASSSSPGQGATDTQYF	TGTGCCAGTAGTAGCAGTCCGGGACAGGGGGCCACAGATACGCAGTATTTT
-	TRBV19	TRBJ2-1	-	CASTGDAHNEQFF	TGTGCCAGTACGGGGGACGCCCACAATGAGCAGTTCTTC
-	TRBV5-1	TRBJ1-1	-	CASSSRFGGSPNTEAFF	TGCGCCAGCAGCAGTCGGTTCGGCGGATCACCGAACACTGAAGCTTTCTTT
TRBD1	TRBV15	TRBJ2-7	-	CATSRGDRGLSEQYF	TGTGCCACCAGCAGAGGGGACAGGGGGCTAAGCGAGCAGTACTTC
-	TRBV6-4	TRBJ1-1	-	CASSKENTEAFF	TGTGCCAGCAGTAAGGAGAACACTGAAGCTTTCTTT
TRBD1	TRBV5-1	TRBJ2-2	-	CASSLFGGQANTGELFF	TGCGCCAGCAGCTTGTTCGGTGGACAGGCGAACACCGGGGAGCTGTTTTTT
TRBD2	TRBV11-3	TRBJ2-3	-	CASSSGTSGSAYADTQYF	TGTGCCAGCAGCTCAGGGACTAGCGGGAGCGCGTATGCAGATACGCAGTATTTT
TRBD1	TRBV4-1	TRBJ1-2	-	CASSLRQGSRNYGYTF	TGCGCCAGCAGTCTTCGACAGGGCTCTCGTAACTATGGCTACACCTTC
TRBD1	TRBV19	TRBJ2-7	-	CASKGTGAGEQYF	TGTGCCAGTAAAGGGACAGGCGCCGGCGAGCAGTACTTC
-	TRBV6-1	TRBJ1-2	once	CASRGSGRGYGYTF	TGTGCCAGCAGAGGGTCTGGACGTGGCTATGGCTACACCTTC
-	TRBV7-9	TRBJ2-5	-	CASSPSYGGETQYF	TGTGCCAGCAGCCCCTCCTACGGGGGAGAGACCCAGTACTTC